This entry is about one TCR beta chain. The target antigen is unknown. This entry is derived from a study of monozygotic twins with inflammatory bowel disease. Study results and caveats: The co-twins with IBD showed lower TCRbeta diversity (inverse Simpson) than their healthy siblings.

The germline CDR1 and CDR2 sequences are ENHRY and SYGVKD. The CDR3 is made up of 17 amino acids. Total RNA, at about 3,800 ng, went into every TCR library. TCRdb reanalyzed the 5' RACE reads and collapses them to one entry per CDR3 protein, without DNA. Its table records approximately 200,000 distinct CDR3 sequences. V usage is TRBV10-3 and J usage is TRBJ1-1. Specimen: blood. This clonotype originated in a human donor with ulcerative colitis or Crohn's disease, or a healthy co-twin of an affected twin (not recorded which). The CDR3 loop reads CAISEVRGGPMNTEAFF.